Only a few counts were recorded for the clone carrying this TCR beta chain. This sample was included in a study of cytomegalovirus exposure and HLA in healthy donors. The CDR3 spans 12 residues. Germline values: CDR1 KGHSH, CDR2 LQKENI. The V and J ends lost 5 bases and 8 bases respectively, with 9 bases between them. The PCR made use of 60 Vbeta and 13 Jbeta primers. Assay used: immunoSEQ multiplex PCR; TCRdb lists only in-frame clones, some missing. The sample holds more than 80,000 clones, about three quarters seen once. This clonotype was sampled from a boy younger than 18 in good health and CMV-seronegative. Sequenced sample: PBMCs. The rearrangement uses TRBV18 and TRBJ1-4, with D unresolved. The CDR3 DNA sequence: TGTGCCAGCTCAAGAGGCGGGGAAAAACTGTTTTTT. It translates to CASSRGGEKLFF.